A selection of T cell receptor beta chains follows, all from one sample in a study of early T cells in non-severe SARS-CoV-2 infection. TCRdb used MiXCR to reprocess the 5' RACE reads, holding one entry per CDR3 protein. The sample lists approximately 67,000 distinct CDR3 sequences, roughly 10% occurring once. The sample was whole blood. The receptors shown here come from an adult who was a healthcare worker with PCR-confirmed SARS-CoV-2 infection or an uninfected control (not recorded which). Both conserved end residues are part of each CDR3. A D gene is named only where the DNA matches it firmly. Only part of the rows carry a size: once, few, many, or a class if the clone is expanded.

v_call: TRBV27
j_call: TRBJ1-1
d_call: .
clone_size: few
cdr3_aa: CASSLAGITEAFF
cdr3_nt: TGTGCCAGCAGTTTAGCAGGGATCACTGAAGCTTTCTTT

v_call: TRBV20-1
j_call: TRBJ2-3
d_call: TRBD2
clone_size: .
cdr3_aa: CSAGAGGLVGDTQYF
cdr3_nt: TGCAGTGCCGGGGCCGGGGGACTAGTGGGAGATACGCAGTATTTT

v_call: TRBV2
j_call: TRBJ2-7
d_call: .
clone_size: few
cdr3_aa: CASSESGKGSYEQYF
cdr3_nt: TGTGCCAGCAGTGAAAGTGGGAAAGGGTCCTACGAGCAGTACTTC

v_call: TRBV27
j_call: TRBJ1-1
d_call: .
clone_size: many
cdr3_aa: CASSLEVGTEAFF
cdr3_nt: TGTGCCAGCAGTTTAGAAGTGGGCACTGAAGCTTTCTTT

v_call: TRBV7-3
j_call: TRBJ2-1
d_call: TRBD2
clone_size: .
cdr3_aa: CASSPSLAPSYNEQFF
cdr3_nt: TGTGCCAGCAGCCCGTCACTAGCGCCCTCCTACAATGAGCAGTTCTTC

v_call: TRBV28
j_call: TRBJ1-1
d_call: .
clone_size: few
cdr3_aa: CASSRTTVGTEAFF
cdr3_nt: TGTGCCAGCAGCCGAACAACCGTAGGCACTGAAGCTTTCTTT

v_call: TRBV11-2
j_call: TRBJ2-2
d_call: TRBD2
clone_size: many
cdr3_aa: CASSFGLAFRPDTGELFF
cdr3_nt: TGTGCCAGCAGCTTTGGACTAGCTTTCAGGCCCGACACCGGGGAGCTGTTTTTT

v_call: TRBV15
j_call: TRBJ2-2
d_call: .
clone_size: .
cdr3_aa: CATSRGTSLGTGELFF
cdr3_nt: TGTGCCACCAGCAGGGGGACTTCCCTGGGCACCGGGGAGCTGTTTTTT

v_call: TRBV20-1
j_call: TRBJ2-3
d_call: TRBD2
clone_size: .
cdr3_aa: CSAGGSGSLDTQYF
cdr3_nt: TGCAGTGCGGGAGGTAGCGGGAGTCTGGATACGCAGTATTTT

v_call: TRBV4-1
j_call: TRBJ1-2
d_call: .
clone_size: .
cdr3_aa: CASSQGLRREKYGYTF
cdr3_nt: TGCGCCAGCAGCCAAGGTCTAAGACGGGAAAAGTATGGCTACACCTTC

v_call: TRBV11-2
j_call: TRBJ2-1
d_call: TRBD1
clone_size: many
cdr3_aa: CASSSVPGQGIDEQFF
cdr3_nt: TGTGCCAGCAGCTCCGTACCGGGACAGGGTATCGATGAGCAGTTCTTC

v_call: TRBV7-9
j_call: TRBJ2-3
d_call: TRBD1
clone_size: many
cdr3_aa: CASSFGQGPDTQYF
cdr3_nt: TGTGCCAGCAGCTTTGGACAGGGCCCAGATACGCAGTATTTT